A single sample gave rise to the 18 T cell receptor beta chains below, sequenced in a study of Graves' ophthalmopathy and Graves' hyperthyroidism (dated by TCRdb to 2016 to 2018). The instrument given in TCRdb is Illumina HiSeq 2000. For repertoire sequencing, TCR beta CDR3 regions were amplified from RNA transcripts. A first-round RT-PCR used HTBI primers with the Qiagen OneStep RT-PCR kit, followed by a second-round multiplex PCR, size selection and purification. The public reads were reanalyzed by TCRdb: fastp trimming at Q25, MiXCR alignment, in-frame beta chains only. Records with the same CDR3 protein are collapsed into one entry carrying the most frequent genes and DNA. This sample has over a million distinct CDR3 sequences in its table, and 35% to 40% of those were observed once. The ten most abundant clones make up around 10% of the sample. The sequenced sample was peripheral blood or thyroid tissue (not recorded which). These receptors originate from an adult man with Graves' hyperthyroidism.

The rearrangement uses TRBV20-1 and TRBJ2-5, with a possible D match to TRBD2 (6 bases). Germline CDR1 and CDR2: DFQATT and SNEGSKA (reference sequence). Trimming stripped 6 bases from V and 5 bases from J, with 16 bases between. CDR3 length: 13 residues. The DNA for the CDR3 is TGCAGTGCCACCCCAGACGCGGGGGAGACCCAGTACTTC. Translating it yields CSATPDAGETQYF.

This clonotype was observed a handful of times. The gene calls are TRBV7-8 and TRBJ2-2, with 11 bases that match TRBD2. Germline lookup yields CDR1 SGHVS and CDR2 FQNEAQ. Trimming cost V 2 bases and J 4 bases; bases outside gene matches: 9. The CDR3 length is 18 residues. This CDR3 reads CASSLTSGSEIITGELFF. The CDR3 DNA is TGTGCCAGCAGCTTAACTAGCGGGAGCGAGATAATCACCGGGGAGCTGTTTTTT.

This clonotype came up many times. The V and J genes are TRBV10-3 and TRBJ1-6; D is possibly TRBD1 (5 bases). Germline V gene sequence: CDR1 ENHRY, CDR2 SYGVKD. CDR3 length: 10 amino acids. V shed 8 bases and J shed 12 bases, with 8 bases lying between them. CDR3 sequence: CAIGGGPLHF. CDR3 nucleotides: TGTGCCATCGGGGGTGGACCCCTCCACTTT.

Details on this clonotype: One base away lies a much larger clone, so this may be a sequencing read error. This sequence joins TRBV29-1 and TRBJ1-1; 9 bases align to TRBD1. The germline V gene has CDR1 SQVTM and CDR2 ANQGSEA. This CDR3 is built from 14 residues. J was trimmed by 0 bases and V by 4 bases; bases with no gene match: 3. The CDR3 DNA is TGCAGCGTTGTCTGGACAGGGGTGAACACTGAAGCTTTCTTT. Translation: CSVVWTGVNTEAFF.

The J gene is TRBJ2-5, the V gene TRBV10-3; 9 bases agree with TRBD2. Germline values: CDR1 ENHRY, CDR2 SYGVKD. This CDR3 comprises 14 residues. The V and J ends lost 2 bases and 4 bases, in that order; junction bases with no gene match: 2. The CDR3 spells CAISEAGGGETQYF. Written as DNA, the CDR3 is TGTGCCATCAGTGAGGCGGGGGGGGGAGAGACCCAGTACTTC.

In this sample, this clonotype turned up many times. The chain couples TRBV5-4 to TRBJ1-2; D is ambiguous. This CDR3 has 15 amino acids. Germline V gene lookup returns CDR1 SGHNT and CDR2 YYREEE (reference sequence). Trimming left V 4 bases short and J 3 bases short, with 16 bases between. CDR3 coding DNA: TGTGCCAGCAGCGGTGCCCCCGGTTTGGACTATGGCTACACCTTC. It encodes CASSGAPGLDYGYTF.

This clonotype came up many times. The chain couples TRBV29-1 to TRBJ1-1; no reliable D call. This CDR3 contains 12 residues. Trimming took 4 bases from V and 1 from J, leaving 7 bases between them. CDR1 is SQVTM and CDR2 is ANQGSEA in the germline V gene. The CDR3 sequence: CSVARANTEAFF. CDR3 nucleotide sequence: TGCAGCGTTGCTAGGGCGAACACTGAAGCTTTCTTT.

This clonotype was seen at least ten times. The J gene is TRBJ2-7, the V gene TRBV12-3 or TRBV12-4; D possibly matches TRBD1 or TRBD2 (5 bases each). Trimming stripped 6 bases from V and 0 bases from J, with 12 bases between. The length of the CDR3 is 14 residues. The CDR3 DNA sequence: TGTGCCAGCAGCAGAGAGGGGATCTCCTACGAGCAGTACTTC. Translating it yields CASSREGISYEQYF.

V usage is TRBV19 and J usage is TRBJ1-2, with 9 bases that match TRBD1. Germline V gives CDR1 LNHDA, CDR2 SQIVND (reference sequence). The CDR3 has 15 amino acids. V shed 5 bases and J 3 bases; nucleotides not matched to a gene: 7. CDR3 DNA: TGTGCCAGTAGTTTCGACGGACAGGGGTACTATGGCTACACCTTC. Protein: CASSFDGQGYYGYTF.

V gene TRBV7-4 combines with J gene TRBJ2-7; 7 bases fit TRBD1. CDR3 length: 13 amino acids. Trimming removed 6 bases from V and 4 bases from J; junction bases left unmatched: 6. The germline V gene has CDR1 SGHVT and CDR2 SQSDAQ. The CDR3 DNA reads TGTGCCAGCAGGGACAGGCCCCCTTACGAGCAGTACTTC. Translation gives CASRDRPPYEQYF.

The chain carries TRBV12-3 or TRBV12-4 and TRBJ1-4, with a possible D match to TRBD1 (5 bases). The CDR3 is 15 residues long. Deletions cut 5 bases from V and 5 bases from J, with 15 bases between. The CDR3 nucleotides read TGTGCCAGCAGTGTGATAGACAGAGGAAATGAAAAACTGTTTTTT. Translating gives CASSVIDRGNEKLFF.

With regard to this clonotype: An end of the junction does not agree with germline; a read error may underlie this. CDR3 DNA: TGTGCCAGCAGCCGGACCCGGGCTCCCCAAGAGACCCGGTACTTC. Translation: CASSRTRAPQETRYF. This chain connects TRBV7-9 to TRBJ2-5; D not resolved. Per the germline V gene, CDR1 is SEHNR and CDR2 is FQNEAQ (reference sequence). The CDR3 is made up of 15 amino acids.

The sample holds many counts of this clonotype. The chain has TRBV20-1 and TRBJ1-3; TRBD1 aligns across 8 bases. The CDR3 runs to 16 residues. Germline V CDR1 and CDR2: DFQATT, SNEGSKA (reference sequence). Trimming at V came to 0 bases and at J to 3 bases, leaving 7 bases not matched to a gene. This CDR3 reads CSARDSQGAYGNTIYF. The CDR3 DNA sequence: TGCAGTGCTAGAGATAGCCAGGGGGCGTATGGAAACACCATATATTTT.

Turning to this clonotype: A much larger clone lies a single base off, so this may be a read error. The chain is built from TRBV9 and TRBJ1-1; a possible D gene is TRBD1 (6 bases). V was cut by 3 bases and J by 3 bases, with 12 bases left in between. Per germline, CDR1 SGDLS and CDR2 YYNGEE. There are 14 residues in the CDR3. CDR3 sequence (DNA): TGTGCCAGCAGCGAAGACAGGTGGGACACTGAAGCTTTCTTT. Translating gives CASSEDRWDTEAFF.

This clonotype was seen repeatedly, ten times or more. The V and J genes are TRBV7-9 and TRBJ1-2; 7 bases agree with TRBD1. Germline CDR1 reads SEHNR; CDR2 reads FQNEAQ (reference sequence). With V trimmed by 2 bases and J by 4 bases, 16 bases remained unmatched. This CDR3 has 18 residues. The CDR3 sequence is CASSLPGQDGEWRYGYTF. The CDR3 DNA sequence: TGTGCCAGCAGCTTACCCGGACAGGATGGTGAATGGCGCTATGGCTACACCTTC.

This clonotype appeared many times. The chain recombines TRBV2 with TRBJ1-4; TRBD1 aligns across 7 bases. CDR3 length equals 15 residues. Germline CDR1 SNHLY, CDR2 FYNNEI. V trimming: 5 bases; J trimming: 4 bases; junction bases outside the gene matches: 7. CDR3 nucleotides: TGTGCCAGCAGTCCTACAGGGGTGGGTAATGAAAAACTGTTTTTT. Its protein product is CASSPTGVGNEKLFF.

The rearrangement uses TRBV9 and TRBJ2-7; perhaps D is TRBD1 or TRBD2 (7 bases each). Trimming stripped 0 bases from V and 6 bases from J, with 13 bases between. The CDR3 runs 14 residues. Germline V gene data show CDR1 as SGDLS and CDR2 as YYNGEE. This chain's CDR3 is CASSVVPGGVEQYF. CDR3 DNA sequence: TGTGCCAGCAGCGTAGTCCCAGGGGGGGTCGAGCAGTACTTC.

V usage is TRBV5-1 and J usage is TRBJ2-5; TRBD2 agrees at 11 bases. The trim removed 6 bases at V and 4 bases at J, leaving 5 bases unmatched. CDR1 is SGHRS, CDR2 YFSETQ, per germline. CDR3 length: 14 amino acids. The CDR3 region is CASKTSGSTETQYF. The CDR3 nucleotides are TGCGCCAGCAAAACTAGCGGGAGCACAGAGACCCAGTACTTC.